This TCR beta chain was retrieved from a study of T cells after yellow fever vaccination. As for the study in general: The fractions with low cell numbers were processed using SMART-Seq v4 Ultra Low Input. Study outcomes and limitations: Some clonotypes, a small share, were shared between CD4 and CD8 compartments.

MiXCR was run by TCRdb on the 5' RACE reads, yielding one entry per CDR3 protein. Of fewer than 650,000 distinct CDR3 sequences listed, just over 20% are singletons. Per germline, CDR1 SGHTA and CDR2 FQGTGA. The CDR3 loop spans 10 amino acids. Trimming stripped 5 bases from V and 13 bases from J, with 6 bases between. Note on this clonotype: Its target is unknown.

V gene TRBV7-3 combines with J gene TRBJ1-6; no clear D gene. The sample in question was PBMCs, obtained less than 25 days after the first yellow fever vaccination. The receptor's source is a man younger than 30 who received the YFV17D yellow fever vaccine. The CDR3 loop is CASSPSPLHF. CDR3 DNA sequence: TGTGCCAGCAGCCCCTCCCCCCTCCACTTT.